The 27 T cell receptor beta chains presented below share a single source sample, sequenced in a study of cytomegalovirus exposure and HLA in healthy donors. PCR amplification relied on 60 Vbeta primers (plus 13 Jbeta primers). TCRdb's table, derived via immunoSEQ multiplex PCR, lists solely in-frame clones and lacks some. Found here are some 90,000 clones, around 80% of them singletons; the top ten hold 4.4%. Sequenced input: PBMCs. All receptors come from a male donor in good health and CMV-seropositive.

This clone has more than one count but fewer than ten. This chain joins TRBV5-4 and TRBJ1-1; D is possibly TRBD1 (6 bases). Per germline, CDR1 SGHNT and CDR2 YYREEE (reference sequence). This CDR3 is 16 amino acids long. V was pared by 3 bases and J by 1 base, with 16 bases between. CDR3 bases: TGTGCCAGCAGCTCGGGACATCTTAAGTCGAACACTGAAGCTTTCTTT. It translates to CASSSGHLKSNTEAFF.

V and J are TRBV30 and TRBJ2-5, with 8 positions matching TRBD2. The CDR3 is made up of 13 amino acids. The V gene's germline CDR1 is GTSNPN and CDR2 SVGIG (reference sequence). J was trimmed by 0 bases and V by 5 bases; bases with no gene match: 2. CDR3 sequence (DNA): TGTGCCTGGGATAGCGGGAACCAAGAGACCCAGTACTTC. Encoded protein: CAWDSGNQETQYF.

The V gene is TRBV28, the J gene TRBJ1-3, with 10 bases aligning to TRBD1. The trim removed 7 bases at V and 3 bases at J, leaving 9 bases unmatched. This CDR3 is 16 amino acids long. Germline V CDR1 and CDR2: MDHEN, SYDVKM. In DNA, the CDR3 is TGTGCCAGCACCAAAGTTGGGACAGGGGTTGGAAACACCATATATTTT. Its protein product is CASTKVGTGVGNTIYF. The whole variable domain, filled in from reference TRBV28 and TRBJ1-3, reads DVKVTQSSRYLVKRTGEKVFLECVQDMDHENMFWYRQDPGLGLRLIYFSYDVKMKEKGDIPEGYSVSREKKERFSLILESASTNQTSMYLCASTKVGTGVGNTIYFGEGSWLTVV.

The chain combines TRBV11-3 with TRBJ2-1, with 8 bases matching TRBD2. V dropped 5 bases and J dropped 2; count of bases not matched to a gene: 8. The CDR3 extends over 16 amino acids. Germline V gene sequence: CDR1 SGHNT, CDR2 YENEEA. The CDR3 sequence: CASSKNSAGAYNEQFF. The CDR3 nucleotides are TGTGCCAGCAGCAAGAATTCAGCGGGAGCCTACAATGAGCAGTTCTTC.

The rearrangement joins TRBV4-1 to TRBJ2-7; 8 positions agree with TRBD1. Looked up from germline, CDR1 is MGHRA and CDR2 is YSYEKL. The CDR3 consists of 15 residues. Losses at the gene ends were 4 bases for V and 2 bases for J; bases not matched to a gene: 7. For the CDR3, the DNA is TGCGCCAGCAGCCCCGACAGGGGCAAGACCTACGAGCAGTACTTC. Translation: CASSPDRGKTYEQYF.

The CDR3 coding sequence is TGCAGCGTTGGAAAAACAGGGTTAAACACAGATACGCAGTATTTT. Translated: CSVGKTGLNTDTQYF. The gene calls are TRBV29-1 and TRBJ2-3, with D tentatively TRBD1 (6 bases). The CDR3 extends over 15 amino acids. Trimming cost V 4 bases and J 2 bases, with 16 bases left between them. The V gene's germline CDR1 is SQVTM and CDR2 ANQGSEA.

The genes are TRBV2 and TRBJ1-4; D perhaps matches TRBD1 (6 bases). The CDR3 is 14 residues long. V shed 6 bases and J shed 5 bases, with 13 bases lying between them. Germline V gene lookup returns CDR1 SNHLY and CDR2 FYNNEI. CDR3 residues: CASSRQAGNEKLFF. The CDR3 region has the DNA TGTGCCAGCAGCCGACAGGCTGGAAATGAAAAACTGTTTTTT. The full variable domain, in which reference TRBV2 and TRBJ1-4 provide the parts outside the CDR3, is EPEVTQTPSHQVTQMGQEVILRCVPISNHLYFYWYRQILGQKVEFLVSFYNNEISEKSEIFDDQFSVERPDGSNFTLKIRSTKLEDSAMYFCASSRQAGNEKLFFGSGTQLSVL.

V gene TRBV28 combines with J gene TRBJ2-1; D gene ambiguous. The ends were cut back, 5 bases at V and 0 bases at J, with 11 bases in the middle. This CDR3 has 15 amino acids. Germline V gives CDR1 MDHEN, CDR2 SYDVKM. The CDR3 reads CASSTQRSSYNEQFF. Written as DNA, the CDR3 is TGTGCCAGCAGTACGCAGAGGAGCTCCTACAATGAGCAGTTCTTC.

For the CDR3, the DNA is TGTGCCAGCAGCGAGGGACAGACAACTAATGAAAAACTGTTTTTT. Its protein product is CASSEGQTTNEKLFF. This chain links TRBV7-9 with TRBJ1-4; 7 bases match TRBD1. J was trimmed by 0 bases and V by 5 bases; bases with no gene match: 3. CDR3 length: 15 amino acids. Per germline, CDR1 SEHNR and CDR2 FQNEAQ (reference sequence).

This chain links TRBV5-8 with TRBJ2-5, with 7 bases aligning to TRBD1. The CDR3 is 16 residues long. The germline gives CDR1 SGHTS, CDR2 YDEGEE. V was pared by 0 bases and J by 2 bases, with 7 bases of the junction left unmatched. The CDR3 region is CASSLGTGVPQETQYF. The CDR3 DNA is TGTGCCAGCAGCTTGGGCACAGGGGTCCCACAAGAGACCCAGTACTTC.

The chain employs TRBV14 and TRBJ2-1, with TRBD1 matching 7 bases. V lost 1 base, J lost 5 bases, and 2 bases stayed unmatched. The germline CDR1 and CDR2 sequences are SGHDN and FVKESK. The CDR3 has 14 residues. CDR3 sequence (DNA): TGTGCCAGCAGCCAAGGACAGGGCGACAATGAGCAGTTCTTC. Its translation is CASSQGQGDNEQFF.

The chain employs TRBV6-5 and TRBJ2-2; 10 bases map to TRBD2. The germline gives CDR1 MNHEY, CDR2 SVGAGI. CDR3 size: 15 residues. The ends lost 2 bases at V and 6 bases at J; junction bases unmatched: 3. In nucleotides, the CDR3 is TGTGCCAGCAGTTACGCTAGCGGGAGCGCCGGGGAGCTGTTTTTT. It translates to CASSYASGSAGELFF.

The gene calls are TRBV5-1 and TRBJ2-7; 11 bases match TRBD2. V was pared by 0 bases and J by 7 bases, with 6 bases of the junction left unmatched. Germline values: CDR1 SGHRS, CDR2 YFSETQ. The CDR3 length is 15 residues. In DNA form, the CDR3 reads TGCGCCAGCAGCTTGGCTGGGACTAGCGGCCGGGAGCAGTACTTC. Its translation: CASSLAGTSGREQYF.

The DNA for the CDR3 is TGTGCCAGCAGTCCGGGACACACCTTGGGCTATGGCTACACCTTC. Its translation: CASSPGHTLGYGYTF. The rearrangement joins TRBV25-1 to TRBJ1-2, with a weak D call TRBD1 (6 bases). Germline V gene sequence: CDR1 MGHDK, CDR2 SYGVNS. The V end lost 5 bases, the J end lost 4 bases, and 17 bases lay between the germline ends. The CDR3 totals 15 residues.

The V and J genes are TRBV5-1 and TRBJ2-3, with 9 bases aligning to TRBD2. This CDR3 has 16 amino acids. The germline V gene encodes CDR1 SGHRS and CDR2 YFSETQ. The junction had 8 bases not matched to a gene; V was cut back by 2 bases and J by 4 bases. In DNA, the CDR3 is TGCGCCAGCAGCTTTAGGCTAGCGGGGATACCAGATACGCAGTATTTT. Protein sequence: CASSFRLAGIPDTQYF. The full variable domain, its missing parts supplied by reference TRBV5-1 and TRBJ2-3, is KAGVTQTPRYLIKTRGQQVTLSCSPISGHRSVSWYQQTPGQGLQFLFEYFSETQRNKGNFPGRFSGRQFSNSRSEMNVSTLELGDSALYLCASSFRLAGIPDTQYFGPGTRLTVL.

V gene TRBV5-6 combines with J gene TRBJ1-2; tentative D call: TRBD1 (5 bases). CDR1 and CDR2 (germline): SGHDT, YYEEEE. The ends were cut back, 4 bases at V and 8 bases at J, with 21 bases in the middle. This CDR3 contains 15 residues. The CDR3 nucleotides read TGTGCCAGCAGCCTACGCGCCCAGGGTATAGGGGGCTACACCTTC. This codes for CASSLRAQGIGGYTF.

This clone has a single count. The chain has TRBV6-5 and TRBJ1-6; possible D gene TRBD1, 5 bases. The germline gives CDR1 MNHEY, CDR2 SVGAGI. Trimming cost V 0 bases and J 8 bases, with 11 bases left between them. This CDR3 spans 15 amino acids. This CDR3 reads CASSYSTMTDSPLHF. Here the CDR3 DNA reads TGTGCCAGCAGTTACTCGACGATGACAGATTCACCCCTCCACTTT.

In its sample, this clone was seen a few times. J is TRBJ1-4 and V is TRBV2, with TRBD1 matching over 7 bases. V shed 6 bases and J 3 bases; nucleotides not matched to a gene: 25. Germline V gene data show CDR1 as SNHLY and CDR2 as FYNNEI. The CDR3 totals 21 residues. This CDR3 is CASRGRNTGQPNQGANEKLFF. The CDR3 DNA reads TGTGCCAGCAGGGGCCGGAATACGGGACAGCCAAATCAAGGAGCTAATGAAAAACTGTTTTTT.

This chain uses TRBV2 with TRBJ2-5; TRBD1 might be the D (5 bases). CDR3 length: 13 amino acids. The germline gives CDR1 SNHLY, CDR2 FYNNEI. The germline V and J ends were trimmed by 3 bases and 5 bases, with 10 bases remaining between them. The CDR3 here is CASSEGLGETQYF. CDR3 nucleotides: TGTGCCAGCAGTGAGGGGCTAGGCGAGACCCAGTACTTC.

The chain has TRBV6-5 and TRBJ1-4; unclear D gene. The germline V gene has CDR1 MNHEY and CDR2 SVGAGI. Trimming took 2 bases from V and 7 from J, leaving 8 bases between them. CDR3 length: 13 amino acids. The CDR3 DNA reads as TGTGCCAGCAGTTACGCGGGTCGTGAAAAACTGTTTTTT. Its translation: CASSYAGREKLFF.

This chain joins TRBV19 and TRBJ2-3, with TRBD1 matching 9 bases. This CDR3 is 17 amino acids long. CDR1 is LNHDA, CDR2 SQIVND, per germline (reference sequence). Trimming cost V 3 bases and J 0 bases; bases outside gene matches: 7. CDR3 sequence reads: CASSISSGTGSTDTQYF. For the CDR3, the DNA is TGTGCCAGTAGTATTTCTTCCGGGACAGGGAGCACAGATACGCAGTATTTT. Full variable domain (missing parts from reference TRBV19 and TRBJ2-3): DGGITQSPKYLFRKEGQNVTLSCEQNLNHDAMYWYRQDPGQGLRLIYYSQIVNDFQKGDIAEGYSVSREKKESFPLTVTSAQKNPTAFYLCASSISSGTGSTDTQYFGPGTRLTVL.

The chain recombines TRBV29-1 with TRBJ2-7, with 7 bases matching TRBD1. The germline V gene has CDR1 SQVTM and CDR2 ANQGSEA. The CDR3 is made up of 13 amino acids. The V and J ends lost 5 bases and 4 bases, in that order; junction bases with no gene match: 8. In DNA form, the CDR3 reads TGCAGCGTTTTAAAGACAGGGAAATACGAGCAGTACTTC. Amino acids: CSVLKTGKYEQYF.

This clone came up once. The DNA for the CDR3 is TGTGCCACCAGAGGGGGGGACAACACCTATAGCAATCAGCCCCAGCATTTT. It is translated as CATRGGDNTYSNQPQHF. V gene TRBV15 combines with J gene TRBJ1-5, with D possibly TRBD1 on 6 matching bases. Germline CDR1 LNHNV, CDR2 YYDKDF (reference sequence). This CDR3 region has 17 residues. Trimming pared 6 bases from V and 0 bases from J, leaving 18 bases between.

This chain joins TRBV11-3 and TRBJ2-6, with D uncertain. CDR1 is SGHNT and CDR2 is YENEEA in the germline V gene. There are 16 residues in the CDR3. The V end lost 4 bases, the J end lost 3 bases, and 13 bases lay between the germline ends. Here the CDR3 DNA reads TGTGCCAGCAGCTGCCTAGTTTCAAGTGGGGCCAACGTCCTGACTTTC. It codes for CASSCLVSSGANVLTF.

This sequence joins TRBV21-1 and TRBJ2-2; TRBD1 was called by the table and not checked on the DNA. TRBV21-1 is flagged as a pseudogene. This CDR3 has 17 residues. The CDR3 loop is CASSKAPGQGYTGELFF. CDR3 nucleotides: TGTGCCAGCAGCAAAGCGCCGGGACAGGGGTACACCGGGGAGCTGTTTTTT.

The chain has TRBV25-1 and TRBJ2-6; D possibly corresponds to TRBD1 (5 bases). Per germline, CDR1 MGHDK and CDR2 SYGVNS. This CDR3 has 15 residues. V lost 4 bases, J lost 0 bases, and 7 bases lay in between. CDR3 in amino acids: CASSGRDSGANVLTF. For the CDR3, the DNA is TGTGCCAGCAGTGGCAGGGACTCTGGGGCCAACGTCCTGACTTTC.

The chain uses TRBV6-6 and TRBJ2-3; weak D call: TRBD2 (6 bases). Per the germline V gene, CDR1 is MNHNY and CDR2 is SVGAGI (reference sequence). CDR3 length: 15 amino acids. With 4 bases removed from V and 5 bases from J, the gap between germline ends came to 16 bases. The CDR3 is CASSSGTTGGDTQYF. DNA of the CDR3: TGTGCCAGCAGTTCCGGGACGACCGGGGGAGATACGCAGTATTTT.